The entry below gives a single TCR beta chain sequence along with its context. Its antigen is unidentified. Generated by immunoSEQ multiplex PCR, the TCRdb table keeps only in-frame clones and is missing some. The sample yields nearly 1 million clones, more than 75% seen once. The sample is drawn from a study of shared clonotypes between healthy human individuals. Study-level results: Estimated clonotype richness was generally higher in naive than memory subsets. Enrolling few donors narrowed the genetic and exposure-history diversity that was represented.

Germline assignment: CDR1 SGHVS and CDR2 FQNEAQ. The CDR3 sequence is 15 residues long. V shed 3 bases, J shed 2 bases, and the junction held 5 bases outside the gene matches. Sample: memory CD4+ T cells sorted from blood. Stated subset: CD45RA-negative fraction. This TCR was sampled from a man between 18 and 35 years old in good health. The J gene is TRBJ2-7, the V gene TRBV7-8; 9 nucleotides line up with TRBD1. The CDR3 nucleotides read TGTGCCAGCAGCTTCGGGACAGGGTCCGCCTACGAGCAGTACTTC. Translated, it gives CASSFGTGSAYEQYF.